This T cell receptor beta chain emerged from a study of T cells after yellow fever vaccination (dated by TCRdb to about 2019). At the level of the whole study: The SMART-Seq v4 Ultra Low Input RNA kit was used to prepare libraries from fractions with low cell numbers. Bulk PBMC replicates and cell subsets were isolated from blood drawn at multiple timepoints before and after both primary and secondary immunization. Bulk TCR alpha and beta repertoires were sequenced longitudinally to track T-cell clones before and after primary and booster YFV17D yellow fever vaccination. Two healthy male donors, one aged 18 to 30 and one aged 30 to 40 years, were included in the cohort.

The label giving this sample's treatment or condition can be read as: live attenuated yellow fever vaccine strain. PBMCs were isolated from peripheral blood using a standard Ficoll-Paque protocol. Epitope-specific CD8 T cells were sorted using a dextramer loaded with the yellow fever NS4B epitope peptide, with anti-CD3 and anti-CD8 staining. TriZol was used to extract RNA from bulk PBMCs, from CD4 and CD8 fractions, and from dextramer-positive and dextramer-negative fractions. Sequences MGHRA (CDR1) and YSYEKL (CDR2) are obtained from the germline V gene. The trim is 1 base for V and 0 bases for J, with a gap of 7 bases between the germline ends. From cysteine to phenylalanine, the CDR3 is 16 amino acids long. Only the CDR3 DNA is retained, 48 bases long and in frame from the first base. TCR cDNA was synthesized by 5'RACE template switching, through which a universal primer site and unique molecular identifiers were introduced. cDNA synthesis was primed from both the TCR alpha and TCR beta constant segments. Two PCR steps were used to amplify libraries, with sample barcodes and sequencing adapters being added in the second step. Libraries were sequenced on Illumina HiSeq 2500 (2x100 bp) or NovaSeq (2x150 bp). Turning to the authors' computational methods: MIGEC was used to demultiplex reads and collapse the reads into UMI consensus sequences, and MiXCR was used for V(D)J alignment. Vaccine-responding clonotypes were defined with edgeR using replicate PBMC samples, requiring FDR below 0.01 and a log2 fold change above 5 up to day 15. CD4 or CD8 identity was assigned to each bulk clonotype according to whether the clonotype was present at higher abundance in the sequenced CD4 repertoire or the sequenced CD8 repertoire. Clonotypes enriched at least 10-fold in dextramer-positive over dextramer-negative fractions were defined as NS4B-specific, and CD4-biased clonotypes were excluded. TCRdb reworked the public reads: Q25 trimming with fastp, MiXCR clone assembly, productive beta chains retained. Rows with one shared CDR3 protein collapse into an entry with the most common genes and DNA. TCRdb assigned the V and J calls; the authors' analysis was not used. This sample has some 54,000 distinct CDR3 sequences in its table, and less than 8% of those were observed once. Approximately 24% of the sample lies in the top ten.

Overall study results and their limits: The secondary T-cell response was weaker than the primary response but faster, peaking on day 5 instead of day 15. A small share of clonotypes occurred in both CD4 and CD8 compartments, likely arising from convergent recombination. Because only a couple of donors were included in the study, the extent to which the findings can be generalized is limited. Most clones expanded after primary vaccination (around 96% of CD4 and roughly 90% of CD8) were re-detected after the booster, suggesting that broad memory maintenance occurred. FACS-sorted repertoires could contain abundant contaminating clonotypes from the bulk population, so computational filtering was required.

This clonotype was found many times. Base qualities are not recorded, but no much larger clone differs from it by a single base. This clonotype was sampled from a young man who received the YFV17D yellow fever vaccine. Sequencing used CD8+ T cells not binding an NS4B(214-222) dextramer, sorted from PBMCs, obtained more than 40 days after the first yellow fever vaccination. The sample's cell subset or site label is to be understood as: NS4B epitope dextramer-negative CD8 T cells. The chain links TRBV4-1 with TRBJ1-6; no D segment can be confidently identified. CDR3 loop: CASSQVGSSYNSPLHF. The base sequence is TGCGCCAGCAGCCAAGTAGGCAGCTCCTATAATTCACCCCTCCACTTT.